The rows below give T cell receptor beta chains drawn from one sample of a study of cytomegalovirus exposure and HLA in healthy donors. Assay used: immunoSEQ multiplex PCR; TCRdb lists only in-frame clones, some missing. The sample shows about 200,000 clones, over 75% of them seen only once. The sample taken for sequencing was PBMCs. These receptor sequences come from a man younger than 35 in good health and CMV-seronegative. Each CDR3 is given with its conserved first and last residue. A D gene is named only where the DNA matches it firmly. Clone size is stated in some rows and not others, as once, few, many or a class when expanded.

v_gene: TRBV5-1; abundance: few; d_gene: .; j_gene: TRBJ2-1; CDR3aa: CASSLDPIESYNEQFF; CDR3nt: TGCGCCAGCAGCTTGGATCCCATAGAGTCCTACAATGAGCAGTTCTTC
v_gene: TRBV6-6; abundance: .; d_gene: .; j_gene: TRBJ1-3; CDR3aa: CAGGEGNTIYF; CDR3nt: TGTGCCGGAGGAGAAGGAAACACCATATATTTT
v_gene: TRBV7-2; abundance: .; d_gene: TRBD1; j_gene: TRBJ2-7; CDR3aa: CASSPGGQGAYEQYF; CDR3nt: TGTGCCAGCAGCCCTGGGGGACAGGGGGCTTACGAGCAGTACTTC
v_gene: TRBV18; abundance: .; d_gene: TRBD1; j_gene: TRBJ1-1; CDR3aa: CASSQRTGENTEAFF; CDR3nt: TGTGCCAGCTCACAACGGACAGGGGAGAACACTGAAGCTTTCTTT
v_gene: TRBV2; abundance: .; d_gene: .; j_gene: TRBJ2-7; CDR3aa: CASRPAGSTYEQYF; CDR3nt: TGTGCCAGCAGACCCGCAGGGTCGACCTACGAGCAGTACTTC
v_gene: TRBV5-1; abundance: .; d_gene: TRBD2; j_gene: TRBJ2-7; CDR3aa: CASSLVGGAGATYEQYF; CDR3nt: TGCGCCAGCAGCTTGGTCGGAGGCGCGGGAGCCACCTACGAGCAGTACTTC
v_gene: TRBV14; abundance: .; d_gene: .; j_gene: TRBJ1-2; CDR3aa: CASSTNRGSGYTF; CDR3nt: TGTGCCAGCAGCACCAATCGGGGGAGCGGCTACACCTTC
v_gene: TRBV4-3; abundance: .; d_gene: TRBD2; j_gene: TRBJ2-3; CDR3aa: CASSQASSGSPSTDTQYF; CDR3nt: TGCGCCAGCAGCCAAGCGTCTAGCGGGAGCCCTAGCACAGATACGCAGTATTTT
v_gene: TRBV27; abundance: .; d_gene: .; j_gene: TRBJ2-7; CDR3aa: CASSTGLSSYEQYF; CDR3nt: TGTGCCAGCAGTACGGGACTCTCTTCCTACGAGCAGTACTTC
v_gene: TRBV25-1; abundance: .; d_gene: .; j_gene: TRBJ1-2; CDR3aa: CASSGYRAGNYGYTF; CDR3nt: TGTGCCAGCAGTGGCTACAGAGCCGGAAACTATGGCTACACCTTC
v_gene: TRBV20-1; abundance: .; d_gene: .; j_gene: TRBJ2-6; CDR3aa: CSGTGANVLTF; CDR3nt: TGCAGCGGGACTGGGGCCAACGTCCTGACTTTC
v_gene: TRBV4-2; abundance: .; d_gene: .; j_gene: TRBJ1-1; CDR3aa: CASSQEYLTRTEAFF; CDR3nt: TGTGCCAGCAGCCAAGAGTATCTAACCAGGACTGAAGCTTTCTTT
v_gene: TRBV14; abundance: .; d_gene: .; j_gene: TRBJ2-1; CDR3aa: CASSPGGQYNEQFF; CDR3nt: TGTGCCAGCAGCCCGGGGGGCCAATACAATGAGCAGTTCTTC
v_gene: TRBV28; abundance: .; d_gene: .; j_gene: TRBJ2-1; CDR3aa: CASSHTSSREDNEQFF; CDR3nt: TGTGCCAGCAGCCACACTAGCTCTCGAGAGGACAATGAGCAGTTCTTC
v_gene: TRBV25-1; abundance: .; d_gene: TRBD1; j_gene: TRBJ2-6; CDR3aa: CASNGRGTGLSGANVLTF; CDR3nt: TGTGCCAGCAATGGACGGGGGACAGGCCTATCTGGGGCCAACGTCCTGACTTTC
v_gene: TRBV7-9; abundance: .; d_gene: TRBD2; j_gene: TRBJ2-1; CDR3aa: CASGILAGGFNEQFF; CDR3nt: TGTGCCAGCGGGATCCTAGCGGGAGGTTTCAATGAGCAGTTCTTC
v_gene: TRBV6-6; abundance: .; d_gene: TRBD2; j_gene: TRBJ2-7; CDR3aa: CASSGTSGNSYEQYF; CDR3nt: TGTGCCAGCAGCGGGACTAGCGGGAACTCCTACGAGCAGTACTTC
v_gene: TRBV7-8; abundance: .; d_gene: .; j_gene: TRBJ2-1; CDR3aa: CASSVRSLRSNEQFF; CDR3nt: TGTGCCAGCAGCGTCCGAAGTCTAAGGAGCAATGAGCAGTTCTTC
v_gene: TRBV28; abundance: .; d_gene: TRBD1; j_gene: TRBJ1-2; CDR3aa: CASRAPMVTGNGYTF; CDR3nt: TGTGCCAGCAGGGCCCCGATGGTGACAGGGAACGGCTACACCTTC
v_gene: TRBV4-3; abundance: .; d_gene: .; j_gene: TRBJ1-2; CDR3aa: CASSQYRVHYGYTF; CDR3nt: TGCGCCAGCAGCCAATACAGGGTGCACTATGGCTACACCTTC
v_gene: TRBV29-1; abundance: .; d_gene: .; j_gene: TRBJ1-1; CDR3aa: CSVVSVGPEAFF; CDR3nt: TGCAGCGTTGTCTCTGTTGGGCCAGAAGCTTTCTTT
v_gene: TRBV6-5; abundance: .; d_gene: .; j_gene: TRBJ2-2; CDR3aa: CASSFSFDTGELFF; CDR3nt: TGTGCCAGCAGTTTCTCCTTTGACACCGGGGAGCTGTTTTTT
v_gene: TRBV11-2; abundance: .; d_gene: .; j_gene: TRBJ1-1; CDR3aa: CASSLPWGGRWNTEAFF; CDR3nt: TGTGCCAGCAGCCTCCCTTGGGGGGGCCGGTGGAACACTGAAGCTTTCTTT
v_gene: TRBV27; abundance: .; d_gene: .; j_gene: TRBJ2-1; CDR3aa: CASSLYISYNEQFF; CDR3nt: TGTGCCAGCAGTTTGTACATTTCCTACAATGAGCAGTTCTTC
v_gene: TRBV11-3; abundance: .; d_gene: .; j_gene: TRBJ2-6; CDR3aa: CASSLVSVSGANVLTF; CDR3nt: TGTGCCAGCAGCTTAGTGAGTGTGTCTGGGGCCAACGTCCTGACTTTC
v_gene: TRBV5-1; abundance: .; d_gene: .; j_gene: TRBJ2-2; CDR3aa: CASSTGQNTGELFF; CDR3nt: TGCGCCAGCAGCACCGGACAGAACACCGGGGAGCTGTTTTTT
v_gene: TRBV5-4; abundance: .; d_gene: TRBD2; j_gene: TRBJ2-5; CDR3aa: CASSPIGSSGGFKETQYF; CDR3nt: TGTGCCAGCAGCCCGATTGGTTCGTCGGGAGGGTTTAAAGAGACCCAGTACTTC
v_gene: TRBV7-2; abundance: few; d_gene: TRBD1; j_gene: TRBJ1-6; CDR3aa: CASSLAGTGVPNSPLHF; CDR3nt: TGTGCCAGCAGCTTAGCCGGGACAGGGGTCCCTAATTCACCCCTCCACTTT
v_gene: TRBV2; abundance: .; d_gene: TRBD1; j_gene: TRBJ1-1; CDR3aa: CASSDIRDRDFVAFF; CDR3nt: TGTGCCAGCAGTGACATCCGGGACAGGGACTTTGTAGCTTTCTTT
v_gene: TRBV15; abundance: .; d_gene: .; j_gene: TRBJ2-7; CDR3aa: CATSREPGRSYEQYF; CDR3nt: TGTGCCACCAGCAGAGAACCAGGGCGTTCCTACGAGCAGTACTTC
v_gene: TRBV7-8; abundance: .; d_gene: .; j_gene: TRBJ1-6; CDR3aa: CASTLDNSPLHF; CDR3nt: TGTGCCAGCACCCTAGATAATTCACCCCTCCACTTT
v_gene: TRBV5-1; abundance: .; d_gene: .; j_gene: TRBJ1-1; CDR3aa: CASSPALALNTEAFF; CDR3nt: TGCGCCAGCAGCCCGGCCCTAGCCTTGAACACTGAAGCTTTCTTT
v_gene: TRBV5-4; abundance: .; d_gene: .; j_gene: TRBJ2-5; CDR3aa: CASSLRAGQETQYF; CDR3nt: TGTGCCAGCAGCTTGAGGGCGGGGCAAGAGACCCAGTACTTC
v_gene: TRBV9; abundance: .; d_gene: .; j_gene: TRBJ1-2; CDR3aa: CASSVAPSGPDYGYTF; CDR3nt: TGTGCCAGCAGCGTAGCTCCGTCAGGTCCCGACTATGGCTACACCTTC
v_gene: TRBV15; abundance: .; d_gene: .; j_gene: TRBJ2-2; CDR3aa: CATSRDKRVLGIGELFF; CDR3nt: TGTGCCACCAGCAGAGATAAGAGGGTCCTTGGTATCGGGGAGCTGTTTTTT
v_gene: TRBV20-1; abundance: .; d_gene: .; j_gene: TRBJ2-7; CDR3aa: CSATSTYEQYF; CDR3nt: TGCAGTGCTACTTCTACCTACGAGCAGTACTTC
v_gene: TRBV7-9; abundance: .; d_gene: .; j_gene: TRBJ1-2; CDR3aa: CASSPGGRIAGYTF; CDR3nt: TGTGCCAGCAGCCCCGGAGGACGGATAGCAGGCTACACCTTC
v_gene: TRBV19; abundance: .; d_gene: .; j_gene: TRBJ1-5; CDR3aa: CASSIAGNQPQHF; CDR3nt: TGTGCCAGTAGTATAGCTGGCAATCAGCCCCAGCATTTT
v_gene: TRBV2; abundance: .; d_gene: .; j_gene: TRBJ1-2; CDR3aa: CASSEFRQGGHGYTF; CDR3nt: TGTGCCAGCAGTGAATTCAGGCAGGGTGGTCATGGCTACACCTTC
v_gene: TRBV7-9; abundance: .; d_gene: .; j_gene: TRBJ1-3; CDR3aa: CASSLLPGTAGNTIYF; CDR3nt: TGTGCCAGCAGCTTATTGCCGGGAACGGCCGGAAACACCATATATTTT
v_gene: TRBV30; abundance: .; d_gene: TRBD1; j_gene: TRBJ1-2; CDR3aa: CAWSRTGRNYGYTF; CDR3nt: TGTGCCTGGAGCCGGACAGGGAGAAACTATGGCTACACCTTC
v_gene: TRBV28; abundance: .; d_gene: .; j_gene: TRBJ2-7; CDR3aa: CASSLSGSGYEQYF; CDR3nt: TGTGCCAGCAGTTTGTCCGGGAGTGGGTACGAGCAGTACTTC
v_gene: TRBV4-3; abundance: .; d_gene: .; j_gene: TRBJ2-5; CDR3aa: CASSPRADGGTQYF; CDR3nt: TGCGCCAGCAGCCCAAGGGCAGACGGGGGGACCCAGTACTTC